The source of this T cell receptor beta chain is a study of blood T cells in healthy people across ages. Whole-study findings and limits: Roughly linear age-related decline in beta diversity appeared, significant by age around 40.

This clonotype has only one observation. Its antigen remains unknown. Germline V gene lookup returns CDR1 MNHNY and CDR2 SVGAGI (reference sequence). The CDR3 extends over 14 amino acids. The V gene end was trimmed by 8 bases and the J gene end by 10 bases; junction bases not matched to a gene: 14. Primers used in a second PCR of about 7 to 12 cycles were a sample-barcoded 5' primer and a J-beta primer mix. Via MiXCR, TCRdb re-called the 5' RACE reads, giving one row per CDR3 protein. The data contain hundreds of thousands of distinct CDR3 sequences, 45% to 50% of them seen just once; the ten biggest clones take up under 35%.

The sequenced material came from blood. The TCR sequence derives from a woman aged 55-75 years in good health. The chain carries TRBV6-6 and TRBJ2-1; 7 bases fit TRBD1. The CDR3 sequence is CASRYRGQFQEQFF. CDR3 coding DNA: TGTGCCAGCCGATACAGGGGCCAGTTCCAGGAGCAGTTCTTC.